These 15 T cell receptor beta chains share one sample of origin, sequenced in a study of OX40 agonist ivuxolimab in advanced cancers. The protocol was immunoSEQ multiplex PCR, while the TCRdb copy is restricted to in-frame clones and leaves out a portion. The repertoire includes tens of thousands of clones, about 91% of them detected once, and 0.76% sits in the top ten. Sequences were derived from CD4+ or CD8+ T cells sorted from blood, sampled in a trial of the OX40 agonist ivuxolimab. The source of these receptors is an adult with an advanced solid tumor such as melanoma, head and neck, liver or kidney cancer.

The rearrangement joins TRBV9 to TRBJ2-5, with a weak D call TRBD1 (8 bases). Germline CDR1 reads SGDLS; CDR2 reads YYNGEE. V was trimmed by 4 bases and J by 4 bases, leaving 20 bases between them. The CDR3 contains 16 residues. DNA for the CDR3: TGTGCCAGCAGCCCCCGACAGGGGACGGGGGGAGAGACCCAGTACTTC. Its translation: CASSPRQGTGGETQYF.

The rearrangement joins TRBV7-9 to TRBJ1-3; no clear D gene. Germline V CDR1 and CDR2: SEHNR, FQNEAQ (reference sequence). Trimming stripped 5 bases from V and 1 base from J, with 9 bases between. There are 14 residues in the CDR3. Here the CDR3 reads CASSPLSSGNTIYF. CDR3 coding DNA: TGTGCCAGCAGCCCCCTTAGTTCTGGAAACACCATATATTTT.

The chain employs TRBV28 and TRBJ2-2; no firm D call. The CDR3 consists of 14 residues. CDR1 MDHEN and CDR2 SYDVKM come from the germline V gene. The V and J ends lost 3 bases and 4 bases respectively, with 9 bases between them. This chain's CDR3 is CASSFTSATGELFF. CDR3 bases: TGTGCCAGCAGTTTTACCTCGGCCACCGGGGAGCTGTTTTTT. Looking up the rest from reference TRBV28 and TRBJ2-2 gives the full variable domain: DVKVTQSSRYLVKRTGEKVFLECVQDMDHENMFWYRQDPGLGLRLIYFSYDVKMKEKGDIPEGYSVSREKKERFSLILESASTNQTSMYLCASSFTSATGELFFGEGSRLTVL.

This clone has more than one count but fewer than ten. This rearrangement joins TRBV4-1 to TRBJ2-3; tentative D call: TRBD1 (6 bases). This CDR3 has 19 amino acids. Trimming stripped 4 bases from V and 5 bases from J, with 28 bases between. CDR1 and CDR2 from the germline V gene are MGHRA and YSYEKL. CDR3 protein: CASSLLLTNRESERDTQYF. DNA for the CDR3: TGCGCCAGCAGCCTACTACTAACAAACAGGGAATCCGAAAGAGATACGCAGTATTTT.

The V call is TRBV9, the J call TRBJ1-1; 7 bases match TRBD1. Unmatched junction bases numbered 2, after V lost 2 bases and J lost 1 base. Germline-derived CDR1 and CDR2 are SGDLS and YYNGEE. The CDR3 covers 14 residues. This chain's CDR3 is CASSVGTANTEAFF. In DNA form, the CDR3 reads TGTGCCAGCAGCGTGGGGACAGCGAACACTGAAGCTTTCTTT.

CDR3 residues: CASSLPEPQETQYF. CDR3 nucleotides: TGTGCCAGCAGTTTACCCGAACCCCAAGAGACCCAGTACTTC. J is TRBJ2-5 and V is TRBV27; no firm D call. Germline V gene lookup returns CDR1 MNHEY and CDR2 SMNVEV (reference sequence). This CDR3 region has 14 residues. Trimming cost V 2 bases and J 1 base, with 8 bases left between them.

This chain joins TRBV6-5 and TRBJ1-4, with D tentatively TRBD1 (6 bases). The V and J ends lost 5 bases and 4 bases respectively, with 11 bases between them. This CDR3 is built from 14 residues. Germline V gene lookup returns CDR1 MNHEY and CDR2 SVGAGI. The CDR3 DNA is TGTGCCAGCAGTAGAGGACAGTTTAATGAAAAACTGTTTTTT. It translates to CASSRGQFNEKLFF.

The chain combines TRBV15 with TRBJ2-7; perhaps TRBD2 as D (6 bases). The V gene's germline CDR1 is LNHNV and CDR2 YYDKDF (reference sequence). This CDR3 has 15 amino acids. V lost 0 bases and J lost 5, with 14 bases in between. For the CDR3, the DNA is TGTGCCACCAGCAGAGATTCCGGGAGTTGGGACGAGCAGTACTTC. This encodes CATSRDSGSWDEQYF.

The V gene is TRBV7-3, the J gene TRBJ2-2, with 10 bases identical to TRBD1. Germline V CDR1 and CDR2: SGHTA, FQGTGA. The junction had 2 bases not matched to a gene; V was cut back by 1 base and J by 6 bases. The CDR3 length is 15 residues. The CDR3 DNA reads as TGTGCCAGCAGCTTAATGGGACAGGGGTCCGGGGAGCTGTTTTTT. Encoded protein: CASSLMGQGSGELFF.

The rearrangement links TRBV9 to TRBJ2-3; unclear D gene. The length of the CDR3 is 16 residues. Trimming stripped 0 bases from V and 0 bases from J, with 11 bases between. CDR1 SGDLS and CDR2 YYNGEE come from the germline V gene. CDR3 DNA: TGTGCCAGCAGCGTAGACGGCGCAACTAGCACAGATACGCAGTATTTT. Translating it yields CASSVDGATSTDTQYF.

The chain is built from TRBV19 and TRBJ1-1, with D possibly matching TRBD1 (6 bases). Trimming removed 7 bases at V and 5 bases at J, with 17 bases between. There are 14 residues in the CDR3. CDR1 LNHDA and CDR2 SQIVND come from the germline V gene (reference sequence). CDR3 in amino acids: CASTLRGLGTEAFF. The DNA of the CDR3 is TGTGCCAGTACCTTGCGGGGGCTGGGTACTGAAGCTTTCTTT.

V is TRBV7-9 and J is TRBJ2-3; 10 nucleotides agree with TRBD2. V trimming: 3 bases; J trimming: 3 bases; junction bases outside the gene matches: 0. This CDR3 is built from 14 residues. CDR1 is SEHNR, CDR2 FQNEAQ, per germline (reference sequence). The CDR3 reads CASSLGLATDTQYF. The CDR3 region has the DNA TGTGCCAGCAGCTTGGGACTAGCGACAGATACGCAGTATTTT.

The rearrangement links TRBV28 to TRBJ2-7; possible D gene TRBD2, 6 bases. CDR1 and CDR2 (germline): MDHEN, SYDVKM. Deletions cut 6 bases from V and 6 bases from J, with 9 bases between. The CDR3 contains 11 residues. The CDR3 here is CASRRDFEQYF. DNA of the CDR3: TGTGCCAGCAGGAGGGACTTCGAGCAGTACTTC.

The chain uses TRBV27 and TRBJ1-6, with TRBD1 identical over 8 bases. Germline V gene data show CDR1 as MNHEY and CDR2 as SMNVEV (reference sequence). V gave up 2 bases and J gave up 10 bases; unmatched junction bases: 4. This CDR3 has 14 residues. The CDR3 sequence: CASSLGQGLSPLHF. CDR3 sequence (DNA): TGTGCCAGCAGTTTAGGACAGGGTCTCTCACCCCTCCACTTT.

The rearrangement uses TRBV5-4 and TRBJ2-5; tentative D call: TRBD2 (6 bases). CDR1 SGHNT and CDR2 YYREEE come from the germline V gene (reference sequence). The CDR3 is 14 residues long. V shed 0 bases and J shed 1 base, with 7 bases lying between them. The CDR3 bases are TGTGCCAGCAGCTTGGCCGGGGGCCAAGAGACCCAGTACTTC. It codes for CASSLAGGQETQYF.